The entry below gives a single TCR beta chain sequence along with its context. This record comes from a study of blood T cell repertoires in COVID-19. Sequenced by immunoSEQ multiplex PCR; TCRdb stores in-frame clones only, minus some. The sample has 200,000 to 300,000 clones; nearly 90% are singletons. The CDR3 length is 15 residues. Trimming took off 2 bases at V and 1 base at J, with 11 bases between the two ends. CDR1 is MGHDK and CDR2 is SYGVNS in the germline V gene. The sequenced sample consisted of PBMCs or T cells enriched from blood (not recorded which). V and J are TRBV25-1 and TRBJ1-2; no definite D call. This TCR was recovered from a woman younger than 45 with acute COVID-19. The CDR3 nucleotides read TGTGCCAGCAGTGAACCTACTCTCTTTAACTATGGCTACACCTTC. Residues: CASSEPTLFNYGYTF.